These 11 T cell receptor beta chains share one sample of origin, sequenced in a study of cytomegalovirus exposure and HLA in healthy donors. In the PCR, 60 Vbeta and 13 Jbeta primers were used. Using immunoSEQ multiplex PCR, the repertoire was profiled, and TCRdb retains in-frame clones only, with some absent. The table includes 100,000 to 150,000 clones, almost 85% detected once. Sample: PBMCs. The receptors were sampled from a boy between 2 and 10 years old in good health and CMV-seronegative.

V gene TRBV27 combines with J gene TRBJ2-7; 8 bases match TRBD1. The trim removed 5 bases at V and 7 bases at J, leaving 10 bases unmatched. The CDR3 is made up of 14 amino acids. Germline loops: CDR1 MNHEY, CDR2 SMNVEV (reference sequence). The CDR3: CASSMQGALGEQYF. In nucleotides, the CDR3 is TGTGCCAGCAGTATGCAGGGGGCTCTGGGGGAGCAGTACTTC.

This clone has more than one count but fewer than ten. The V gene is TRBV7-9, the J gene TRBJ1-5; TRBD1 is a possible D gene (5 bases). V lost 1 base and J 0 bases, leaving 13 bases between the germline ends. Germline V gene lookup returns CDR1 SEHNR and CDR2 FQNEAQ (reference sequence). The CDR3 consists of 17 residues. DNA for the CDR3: TGTGCCAGCAGCTTAGACTTGCAGGGCTATAGCAATCAGCCCCAGCATTTT. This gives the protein CASSLDLQGYSNQPQHF.

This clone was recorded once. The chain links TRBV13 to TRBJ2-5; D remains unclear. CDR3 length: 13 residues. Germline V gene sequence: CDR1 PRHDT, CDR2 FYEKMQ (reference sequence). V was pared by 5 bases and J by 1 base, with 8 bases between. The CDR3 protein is CASSPRSQETQYF. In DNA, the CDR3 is TGTGCCAGCAGCCCGCGTAGCCAAGAGACCCAGTACTTC.

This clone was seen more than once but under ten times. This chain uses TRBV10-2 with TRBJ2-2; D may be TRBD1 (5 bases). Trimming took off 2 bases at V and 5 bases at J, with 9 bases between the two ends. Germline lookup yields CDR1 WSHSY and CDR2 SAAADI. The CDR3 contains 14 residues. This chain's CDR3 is CASSELGVTGELFF. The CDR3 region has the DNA TGCGCCAGCAGTGAGCTAGGGGTGACCGGGGAGCTGTTTTTT.

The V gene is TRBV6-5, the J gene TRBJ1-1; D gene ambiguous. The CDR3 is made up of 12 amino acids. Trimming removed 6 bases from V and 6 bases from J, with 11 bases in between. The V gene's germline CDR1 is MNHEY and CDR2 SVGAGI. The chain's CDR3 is CASSRGWSEAFF. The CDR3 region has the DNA TGTGCCAGCAGCCGGGGATGGTCTGAAGCTTTCTTT.

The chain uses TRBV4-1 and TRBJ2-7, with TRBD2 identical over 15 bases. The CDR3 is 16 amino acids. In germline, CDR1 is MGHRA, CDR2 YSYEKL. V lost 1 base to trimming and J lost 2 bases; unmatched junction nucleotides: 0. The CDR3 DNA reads TGCGCCAGCAGCCAAGGGACTAGCGGGGGGGCCTACGAGCAGTACTTC. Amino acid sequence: CASSQGTSGGAYEQYF.

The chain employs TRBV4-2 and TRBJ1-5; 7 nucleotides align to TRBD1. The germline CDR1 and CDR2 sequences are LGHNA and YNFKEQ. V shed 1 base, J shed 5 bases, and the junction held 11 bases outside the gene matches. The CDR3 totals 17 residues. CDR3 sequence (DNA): TGTGCCAGCAGCCAAGTGACGGGAAGACAGGGCCATCAGCCCCAGCATTTT. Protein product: CASSQVTGRQGHQPQHF.

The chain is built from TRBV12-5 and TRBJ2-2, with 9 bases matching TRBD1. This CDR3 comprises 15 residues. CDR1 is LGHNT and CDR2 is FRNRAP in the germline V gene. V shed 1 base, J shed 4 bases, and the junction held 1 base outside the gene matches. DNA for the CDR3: TGTGCTAGTGGTTTGGGGACAGGGGTCACCGGGGAGCTGTTTTTT. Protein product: CASGLGTGVTGELFF. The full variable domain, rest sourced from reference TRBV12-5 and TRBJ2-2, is DARVTQTPRHKVTEMGQEVTMRCQPILGHNTVFWYRQTMMQGLELLAYFRNRAPLDDSGMPKDRFSAEMPDATLATLKIQPSEPRDSAVYFCASGLGTGVTGELFFGEGSRLTVL.

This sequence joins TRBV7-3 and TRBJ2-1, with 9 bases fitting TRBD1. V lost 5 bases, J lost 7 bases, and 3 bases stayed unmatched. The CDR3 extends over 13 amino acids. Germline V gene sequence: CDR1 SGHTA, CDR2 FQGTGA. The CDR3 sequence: CASSPGTGNEQFF. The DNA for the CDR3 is TGTGCCAGCAGCCCAGGGACAGGGAATGAGCAGTTCTTC. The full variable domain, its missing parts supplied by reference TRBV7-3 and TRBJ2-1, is GAGVSQTPSNKVTEKGKYVELRCDPISGHTALYWYRQSLGQGPEFLIYFQGTGAADDSGLPNDRFFAVRPEGSVSTLKIQRTERGDSAVYLCASSPGTGNEQFFGPGTRLTVL.

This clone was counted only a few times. In DNA, the CDR3 is TGTGCCAGCAGTAGCCAGGGGGCTGGAAACACCATATATTTT. Its translation: CASSSQGAGNTIYF. The V and J genes are TRBV2 and TRBJ1-3, with 7 bases aligning to TRBD1. This CDR3 region has 14 residues. Germline values: CDR1 SNHLY, CDR2 FYNNEI. J was trimmed by 2 bases and V by 5 bases; bases with no gene match: 3.

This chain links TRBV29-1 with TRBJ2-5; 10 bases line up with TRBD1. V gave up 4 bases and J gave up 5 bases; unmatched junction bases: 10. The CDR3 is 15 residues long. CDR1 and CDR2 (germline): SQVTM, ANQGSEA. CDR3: CSVVRDRGSWETQYF. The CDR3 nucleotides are TGCAGCGTTGTCCGGGACAGGGGTTCCTGGGAGACCCAGTACTTC.